The following is a TCR beta chain sequence with its context. These data are taken from a study of control samples from healthy donors and cancer patients. Repertoires were generated with immunoSEQ multiplex PCR, while TCRdb's copy carries only in-frame clones and drops some. The sample has tens of thousands of clones, approximately 90% seen once. This CDR3 spans 12 amino acids. Trimming stripped 10 bases from V and 2 bases from J, with 11 bases between. The sequence derives from a man between 50 and 59 years old in good health. This chain joins TRBV12-3 or TRBV12-4 and TRBJ2-5; D remains ambiguous. The sample taken for sequencing was blood. In nucleotides, the CDR3 is TGTGCCACCATGGACGGGCAAGAGACCCAGTACTTC. It encodes CATMDGQETQYF.